The entry below gives a single T cell receptor (beta chain) sequence along with its context. This clonotype was detected only a few times. Its antigen is currently not known. Per-base quality was not reported, and no clone a single base away is much larger than it. A distance of 11 bases separates the germline ends of V and J, which lose 0 bases and 2 bases respectively. Counted from cysteine to phenylalanine, this CDR3 has 15 amino acids. CDR3 DNA only is kept here, 45 bases in frame from base 1. Looking up the germline V gene yields CDR1 MNHEY and CDR2 SVGAGI. Ficoll-Paque density gradient centrifugation was used to isolate PBMCs. TCRdb names Illumina NovaSeq 6000 as the instrument used. Using 5'RACE with constant-segment primers, TCRalpha and TCRbeta cDNA libraries were constructed, with sample barcodes and unique molecular identifiers added in the process. Trizol reagent was used to extract RNA from every sample. The libraries were amplified in two PCR steps, and the second step added a second sample barcode and Illumina TruSeq adapters. Sequencing of the libraries was done on an Illumina NovaSeq, producing 2 x 150 bp paired-end reads. The authors' pipeline ran thus. With migec v1.2.7, reads were demultiplexed and then collapsed into UMI-guided consensus sequences. Using mixcr v2.1.11, UMI consensuses were aligned to TRA and TRB V and J templates and then assembled into clonotypes. A clonotype was counted as expanded or contracted only when both edgeR and NoisET called the clonotype significant, with the noise models trained on biological replicates. For edgeR calls, the thresholds were a false discovery rate-adjusted p below 0.01 and a log2 fold-change of 1. PCA with hierarchical clustering of max-normalized trajectories of the 1000 most abundant clonotypes was used as exploratory dynamics analysis. Separately sequenced CD4+ and CD8+ repertoires were used to assign the CD4 or CD8 phenotype of responding clones. Using fastp at Q25 and MiXCR, TCRdb reprocessed the public reads and kept productive beta chains. Every distinct CDR3 protein forms one entry, paired with its most common genes and DNA. In this record, the V and J calls reflect TCRdb's handling and not the investigators' own analysis. This sample is represented by 110,000 to 150,000 distinct CDR3 sequences; more than 13% of them were singletons. Jointly, the top ten make up approximately 30% of the sample.

The sample is drawn from a study of T-cell memory formation after mild COVID-19 (dated by TCRdb to the early 2020s). Some background on the complete study: TCR sequence clusters from the two donors were found to be largely donor specific. Longitudinal TCRalpha and TCRbeta repertoire sequencing tracked T-cell clones expanding and contracting after mild COVID-19 in a couple of donors. The cohort was made up of two young adult volunteers, one female and one male, who were previously healthy. General findings and caveats noted by the study authors: Contracting CD4+ clones turned up mainly in the CM and EM memory subsets, whereas EMRA was where CD8+ clones were enriched. The detection of some responding clones in pre-infection memory suggests that pre-existing cross-reactive memory T cells joined the SARS-CoV-2 response. The second-wave clones that peaked on day 37 were not confirmed to be SARS-CoV-2 specific. The study included only a couple of mild cases, and larger cohorts that include severe cases with pre-infection samples were judged to be necessary. Clones contracting from day 15 to 85 had balanced CD4/CD8 phenotypes, while a second wave expanding from day 15 to 37 was biased towards CD4+.

The clonotype was recovered from an adult woman who had mild COVID-19 (a few samples of this study predate the infection). The sample titles of this study are shuffled in the database, so cell type and time point are left out; the donor was told from shared clones. The V and J segments used are TRBV6-5 and TRBJ2-7; TRBD2 is a possible D gene, resting on 7 matching bases. The sample was PBMCs or a T cell subset sorted from them (not recorded which). In nucleotides, the sequence is TGTGCCAGCAGTTACTCGACGGGGGGCGCCTACGAGCAGTACTTC. It codes for CASSYSTGGAYEQYF.